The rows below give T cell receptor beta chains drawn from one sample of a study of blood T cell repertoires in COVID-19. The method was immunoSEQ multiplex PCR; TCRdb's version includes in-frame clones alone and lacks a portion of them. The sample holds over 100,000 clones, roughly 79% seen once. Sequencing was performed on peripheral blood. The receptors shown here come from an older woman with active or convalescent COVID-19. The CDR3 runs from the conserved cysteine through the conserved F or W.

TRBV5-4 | CASIKGGVSAGANVLTF
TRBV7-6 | CASSTDRDQPQHF
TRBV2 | CASERRETQYF
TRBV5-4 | CASSGDRGGLKAGELFF
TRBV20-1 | CSASIRESGENTIYF
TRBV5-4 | CASSVILAGSNEQFF
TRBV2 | CASSEAAGGPSISPLHF
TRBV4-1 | CASSPRDRRGETQYF
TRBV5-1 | CASSSDRDSYGYTF
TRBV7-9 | CASSPGQAQTSPLHF
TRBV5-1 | CASSPQGANEKLFF
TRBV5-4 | CASSPTSGGDTDTQYF
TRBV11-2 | CASSSWTGSNSPLHF
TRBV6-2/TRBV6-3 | CASSPTYREQFF
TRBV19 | CASKGDRAGNQPQHF
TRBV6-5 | CASSYSRLASRELFF
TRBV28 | CAAAGTGVFTGELFF
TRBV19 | CASSMRLAGGYNEQFF
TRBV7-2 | CASSLSRENYGYTF
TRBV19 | CASSSPRGGTDTQYF
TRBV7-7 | CASSVSGRADTQYF
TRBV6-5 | CASSYGSSGANVLTF
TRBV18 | CASSKNRGGASYEQYF
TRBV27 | CASSPGLSYGYTF
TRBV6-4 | CASRRDGDNGYTF
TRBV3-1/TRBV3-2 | CASRRYNEQFF
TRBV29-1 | CSVEETGSQPQHF
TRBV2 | CASRKQGGGYTF
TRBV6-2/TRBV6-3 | CASSSRGAGGTGTQYF
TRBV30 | CAWSSRDYGYTF
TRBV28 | CASRRGEGANYGYTF
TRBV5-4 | CASSLAGSAETQYF
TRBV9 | CASSATSAGLDGEQYF
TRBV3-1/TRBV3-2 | CASSPTGNQPQHF
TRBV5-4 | CASSLGDSSYGYTF
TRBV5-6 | CASSFDSENSPLHF
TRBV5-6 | CASSLGLAHETQYF
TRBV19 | CASSQADANYGYTF
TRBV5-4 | CASSLYTGAAYGYTF
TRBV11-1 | CASSQTAYEQYF
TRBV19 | CASSILLAGIEQFF
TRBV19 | CASNRGQGKTGANVLTF
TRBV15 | CAISRELLAKQETQYF
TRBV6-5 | CASSRVPNTEAFF
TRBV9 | CASSVADSNQPQHF
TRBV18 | CASSPREGMNTEAFF
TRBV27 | CASSPRPAGNTGELFF
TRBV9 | CASTHGEGGGNEQFF
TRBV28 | CASREGSGYSYEQYF
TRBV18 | CASSPPSGAQHF
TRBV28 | CAGGSNQPQHF
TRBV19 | CASSIDLGAREQYF
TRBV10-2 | CASRETSGGGELFF
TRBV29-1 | CSVRRGTFNEKLFF
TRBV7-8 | CASTLFGQDYGYTF
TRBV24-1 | CATSDLPSNGGPPYNEQFF
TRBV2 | CASSEVGNTEAFF